The TCR beta chain described here comes from a study of CXCR3-negative and CXCR3-positive naive CD8 T cells. Study-wide results and limits: TRB CDR3s of CXCR3-positive naive cells were more hydrophobic than those of CXCR3-negative naive cells. Sequencing showed both naive subsets with comparably high diversity, and memory CD8+ cells much lower.

About 310,000 cells per CD8+ T cell subset were flow-sorted in triplicate. Libraries were UMI-labeled 5' RACE TRB cDNA. Following a re-call of the 5' RACE reads, TCRdb has one entry per CDR3 protein and lacks DNA. In all, the sample yields roughly 6,600 distinct CDR3 sequences. Per germline, CDR1 LNHNV and CDR2 YYDKDF (reference sequence). The CDR3 length is 13 residues. A remark on this clonotype: Its antigen remains unknown.

This chain joins TRBV15 and TRBJ2-3; TCRdb picks TRBD2, but there is no DNA to check that call. The clonotype comes from a human donor in good health. Some clones in this sample may be carry-over from other donors' samples. Sequencing was done on a sample of naive CXCR3+ CD8+ T cells from blood. The sample's subset: CD45RO-CCR7+CD27+CD95- naive CD8+ T cells expressing CXCR3 (TNR3+). CDR3 sequence reads: CATSRDGSDTQYF.